The count of the clone carrying this TCR beta chain is one. Its target is not known. Autoimmune disease history or systemic immunosuppression was exclusionary. The sample is drawn from a study of OX40 agonist ivuxolimab in advanced cancers. As for the study in general: Patients took ivuxolimab, an agonistic anti-OX40 (CD134) antibody. Study observations and caveats: Expanded peripheral T cells had an undetermined antigen specificity. At 0.1 to 3.0 mg/kg and by week 6, CD4+ and CD8+ T cells in the blood had expanded clonally.

Assay used: immunoSEQ multiplex PCR; TCRdb lists only in-frame clones, some missing. The repertoire holds more than 75,000 clones, with about 86% as singletons. Per the germline V gene, CDR1 is SGHRS and CDR2 is YFSETQ. Trimming removed 4 bases at V and 5 bases at J, with 12 bases between. This CDR3 is 14 amino acids long. J is TRBJ1-4 and V is TRBV5-1, with a possible D match to TRBD1 (5 bases). The specimen was CD4+ or CD8+ T cells sorted from blood, collected in a trial of the OX40 agonist ivuxolimab. The TCR was taken from an adult with an advanced solid tumor such as melanoma, head and neck, liver or kidney cancer. CDR3 bases: TGCGCCAGCAGCAACCCCGGGGGAAATGAAAAACTGTTTTTT. It encodes CASSNPGGNEKLFF.